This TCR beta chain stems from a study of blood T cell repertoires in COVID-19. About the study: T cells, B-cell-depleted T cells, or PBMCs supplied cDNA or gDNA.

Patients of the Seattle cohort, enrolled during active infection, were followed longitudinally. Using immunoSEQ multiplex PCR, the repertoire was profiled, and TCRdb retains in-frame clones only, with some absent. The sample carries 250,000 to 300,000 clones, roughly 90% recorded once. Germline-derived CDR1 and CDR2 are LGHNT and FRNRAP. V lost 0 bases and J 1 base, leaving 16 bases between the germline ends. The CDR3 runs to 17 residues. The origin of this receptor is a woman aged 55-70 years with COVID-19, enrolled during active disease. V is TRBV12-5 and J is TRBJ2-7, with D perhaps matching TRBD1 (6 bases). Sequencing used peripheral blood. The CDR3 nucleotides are TGTGCTAGTGGTTTGGTAAGGGACACTTCGGCATCCTACGAGCAGTACTTC. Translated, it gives CASGLVRDTSASYEQYF.